The T cell receptor (beta chain) described here comes from a study of post-analysis software for immune sequencing data. About the study: Patients had relapsing-remitting, secondary progressive or progressive-relapsing multiple sclerosis; some lacked subtype.

Study-level findings and limits: Those with multiple sclerosis, the patient group, showed significantly lower normalized Chao1 diversity than controls.

A single count supports this clonotype. Its specificity is unknown. The library was made from cDNA and included unique molecular identifiers. Once about 0.95 to 10 million T cells were used, hundreds of thousands of cDNA molecules resulted. MiXCR was run by TCRdb on the PCR reads, yielding one entry per CDR3 protein. The profile shows approximately 690,000 distinct CDR3 sequences, around 60% of them singletons. The sequenced sample consisted of blood. The receptor's source is a girl aged 2-9 years with multiple sclerosis.

CDR3 in amino acids: CASKFTTGGGEQFF. The DNA for the CDR3 is TGTGCCAGCAAATTTACAACGGGAGGAGGTGAGCAGTTCTTC. The genes are TRBV6-1 and TRBJ2-1; 7 nucleotides line up with TRBD2. Trimming at V came to 7 bases and at J to 9 bases, leaving 12 bases not matched to a gene. This CDR3 contains 14 residues. Germline V CDR1 and CDR2: MNHNS, SASEGT.